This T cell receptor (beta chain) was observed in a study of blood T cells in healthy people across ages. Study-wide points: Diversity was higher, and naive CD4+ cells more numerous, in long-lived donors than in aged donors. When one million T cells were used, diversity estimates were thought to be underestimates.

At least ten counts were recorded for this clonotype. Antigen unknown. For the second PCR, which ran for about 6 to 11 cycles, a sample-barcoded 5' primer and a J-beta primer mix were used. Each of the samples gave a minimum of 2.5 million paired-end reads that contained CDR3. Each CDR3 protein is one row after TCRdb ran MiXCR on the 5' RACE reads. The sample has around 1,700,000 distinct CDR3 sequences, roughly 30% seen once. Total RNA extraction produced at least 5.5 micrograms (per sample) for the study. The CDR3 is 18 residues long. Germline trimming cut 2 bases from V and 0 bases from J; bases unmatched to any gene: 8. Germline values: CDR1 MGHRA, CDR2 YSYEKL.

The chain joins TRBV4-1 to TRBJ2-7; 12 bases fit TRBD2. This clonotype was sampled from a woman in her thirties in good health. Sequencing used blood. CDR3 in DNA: TGCGCCAGCAGCCAACCTATTAGGACTAGCGGGGACTCCTACGAGCAGTACTTC. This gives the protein CASSQPIRTSGDSYEQYF.